The 10 T cell receptor beta chains reported below all come from one sample, sequenced in a study of T cell repertoires in ileal Crohn's disease. Here immunoSEQ multiplex PCR was the method, and the copy in TCRdb shows in-frame clones only, minus some. This sample carries around 14,000 clones, roughly 70% of them seen once, and the ten largest clones take over 4.5%. The sample comprised ileal tissue. These receptors came from an adult with Crohn's disease.

The chain is built from TRBV5-1 and TRBJ2-1; 13 bases are shared with TRBD2. The CDR3 sequence is 14 residues long. V shed 0 bases, J shed 10 bases, and the junction held 1 base outside the gene matches. Germline CDR1 is SGHRS and CDR2 is YFSETQ. The CDR3 nucleotides are TGCGCCAGCAGCTTGGAACTAGCGGGGGGGGAGCAGTTCTTC. Residues: CASSLELAGGEQFF. The full variable domain, in which reference TRBV5-1 and TRBJ2-1 provide the parts outside the CDR3, is KAGVTQTPRYLIKTRGQQVTLSCSPISGHRSVSWYQQTPGQGLQFLFEYFSETQRNKGNFPGRFSGRQFSNSRSEMNVSTLELGDSALYLCASSLELAGGEQFFGPGTRLTVL.

J is TRBJ2-1 and V is TRBV7-2; TRBD2 agrees at 9 bases. The V gene end was trimmed by 5 bases and the J gene end by 4 bases; junction bases not matched to a gene: 6. Looked up from germline, CDR1 is SGHTA and CDR2 is FQGNSA. The CDR3 contains 15 residues. CDR3: CASSPRLAAYNEQFF. As DNA, the CDR3 is TGTGCCAGCAGCCCAAGACTAGCGGCTTACAATGAGCAGTTCTTC.

This chain links TRBV10-2 with TRBJ1-1; D remains ambiguous. Deletions cut 6 bases from V and 3 bases from J, with 11 bases between. This CDR3 contains 13 residues. CDR1 is WSHSY and CDR2 is SAAADI in the germline V gene. Here the CDR3 reads CASRVSADTEAFF. The CDR3 DNA follows: TGCGCCAGCAGGGTCTCGGCGGACACTGAAGCTTTCTTT.

This chain uses TRBV2 with TRBJ1-6; the D gene is possibly TRBD1 (5 bases). CDR3 length: 15 residues. Germline loops: CDR1 SNHLY, CDR2 FYNNEI. The V and J ends lost 6 bases and 6 bases respectively, with 15 bases between them. The CDR3 region has the DNA TGTGCCAGCAGGGATTTTGGGGGTAGTAATTCACCCCTCCACTTT. This gives the protein CASRDFGGSNSPLHF.

The chain couples TRBV6-1 to TRBJ1-4; TRBD1 matches at 9 bases. In germline, CDR1 is MNHNS, CDR2 SASEGT. The CDR3 has 13 amino acids. V was clipped by 4 bases and J by 6 bases; unmatched bases: 0. DNA of the CDR3: TGTGCCAGCAGTGGGGACAGGGATGAAAAACTGTTTTTT. Residues: CASSGDRDEKLFF.

The V gene is TRBV19, the J gene TRBJ2-7; 12 nucleotides match TRBD2. The V gene end was trimmed by 1 base and the J gene end by 3 bases; junction bases not matched to a gene: 4. The CDR3 is 16 residues long. From germline, CDR1 is LNHDA and CDR2 SQIVND (reference sequence). CDR3 protein: CASSIGGLAGLYEQYF. The CDR3 DNA sequence: TGTGCCAGTAGTATAGGTGGACTAGCGGGACTCTACGAGCAGTACTTC.

The chain recombines TRBV11-3 with TRBJ2-1; tentatively, D is TRBD1 or TRBD2 (6 bases each). The CDR3 runs to 14 residues. Germline loops: CDR1 SGHNT, CDR2 YENEEA. The ends were cut back, 6 bases at V and 2 bases at J, with 11 bases in the middle. The CDR3, as DNA: TGTGCCAGCAGTAGAAGGGGGGCCTACAATGAGCAGTTCTTC. Translating it yields CASSRRGAYNEQFF.

The chain uses TRBV18 and TRBJ2-3; 12 nucleotides align to TRBD2. CDR1 and CDR2 (germline): KGHSH, LQKENI. Trimming took 3 bases from V and 3 from J; bases not matched to a gene: 4. The CDR3 extends over 16 amino acids. The CDR3 reads CASSPLAGGVTDTQYF. The CDR3, as DNA: TGTGCCAGCTCACCCCTAGCGGGGGGGGTGACAGATACGCAGTATTTT.

This clone was counted once. The chain links TRBV4-1 to TRBJ2-7; a weak D match, TRBD1 (6 bases). The CDR3 sequence is 16 residues long. The germline V gene encodes CDR1 MGHRA and CDR2 YSYEKL. Trimming took off 4 bases at V and 3 bases at J, with 19 bases between the two ends. The CDR3 DNA reads as TGCGCCAGCAGCCCAGGTGAGGGGACATGGAGCTACGAGCAGTACTTC. Its protein product is CASSPGEGTWSYEQYF.

This chain uses TRBV5-1 with TRBJ1-4, with TRBD1 matching 9 bases. V lost 5 bases and J lost 10; bases outside the gene matches: 9. The CDR3 is made up of 14 amino acids. In germline, CDR1 is SGHRS, CDR2 YFSETQ. This chain's CDR3 is CASSPGTGSGKLFF. The CDR3 DNA is TGCGCCAGCAGTCCCGGGACAGGGAGTGGAAAACTGTTTTTT.